The 29 T cell receptor beta chains reported below all come from one sample, sequenced in a study of blood T cell repertoires in COVID-19. Using immunoSEQ multiplex PCR, the repertoire was profiled, and TCRdb retains in-frame clones only, with some absent. Here the sample spans tens of thousands of clones, roughly 77% being singletons. Sequenced material: peripheral blood. The receptor set was obtained from a man aged 55 to 70 with COVID-19, enrolled during active disease.

The chain links TRBV4-2 to TRBJ2-1; 9 bases line up with TRBD2. From germline, CDR1 is LGHNA and CDR2 YNFKEQ. The CDR3 has 19 amino acids. V lost 0 bases and J lost 0; bases outside the gene matches: 9. Written as DNA, the CDR3 is TGTGCCAGCAGCCAAGAGCTAGCGGGGTTTTTAAGCTCCTACAATGAGCAGTTCTTC. It codes for CASSQELAGFLSSYNEQFF.

A few counts support this clone. The genes are TRBV12-3 or TRBV12-4 and TRBJ1-1; 9 nucleotides match TRBD1. The J segment lost 11 bases and the V segment lost 5 bases, leaving 6 bases of the junction unmatched. This CDR3 region has 12 residues. The CDR3 region has the DNA TGTGCCAGCAGTACCGGACAGGGGTTGGCTTTCTTT. This gives the protein CASSTGQGLAFF.

V and J are TRBV5-1 and TRBJ2-1; 8 bases align to TRBD2. The CDR3 has 16 amino acids. J was trimmed by 8 bases and V by 2 bases; bases with no gene match: 12. Per germline, CDR1 SGHRS and CDR2 YFSETQ. The CDR3 reads CASSLRTGGPGDEQFF. The CDR3 bases are TGCGCCAGCAGCTTACGTACGGGAGGGCCAGGGGATGAGCAGTTCTTC.

The sample holds a few counts of this clone. The rearrangement uses TRBV9 and TRBJ2-3, with 8 nucleotides matching TRBD2. The CDR3 is 15 amino acids. CDR1 is SGDLS, CDR2 YYNGEE, per germline. V dropped 4 bases and J dropped 6; count of bases not matched to a gene: 10. The CDR3 DNA sequence: TGTGCCAGCAGCCAATCCGGGACTAGAGGCGATACGCAGTATTTT. The encoded protein is CASSQSGTRGDTQYF.

A few counts support this clone. The rearrangement uses TRBV12-3 or TRBV12-4 and TRBJ2-2; a weak D match, TRBD2 (5 bases). V was pared by 2 bases and J by 7 bases, with 8 bases between. CDR3 length: 13 residues. Written as DNA, the CDR3 is TGTGCCAGCAGTTTACGGGGTGGCGGGGAGCTGTTTTTT. It yields the protein CASSLRGGGELFF.

This rearrangement joins TRBV21-1 to TRBJ1-1; the D segment call TRBD1 is taken from the table without a DNA check. TRBV21-1 is flagged as a pseudogene. The CDR3 consists of 18 residues. The CDR3: CASSTYLQGADGDTEAFF. The CDR3 region has the DNA TGTGCCAGCAGCACCTACCTACAGGGGGCGGATGGTGACACTGAAGCTTTCTTT.

J is TRBJ1-2 and V is TRBV29-1, with D possibly TRBD1 on 6 matching bases. The V gene's germline CDR1 is SQVTM and CDR2 ANQGSEA. CDR3 size: 13 residues. V gave up 8 bases and J gave up 0 bases, with 13 bases separating them. The CDR3 DNA sequence: TGCAGCTATCGGGACACAACTAACTATGGCTACACCTTC. This codes for CSYRDTTNYGYTF.

The chain links TRBV6-5 to TRBJ2-7; TRBD2 aligns across 7 bases. The CDR3 spans 14 residues. Germline loops: CDR1 MNHEY, CDR2 SVGAGI. The ends lost 6 bases at V and 1 base at J; junction bases unmatched: 6. As DNA, the CDR3 is TGTGCCAGCAGACCTAGCGGCCTGTCCTACGAGCAGTACTTC. It specifies CASRPSGLSYEQYF.

The chain carries TRBV6-2 or TRBV6-3 and TRBJ1-6, with D possibly matching TRBD1 (6 bases). V lost 6 bases and J 8 bases, leaving 17 bases between the germline ends. Per the germline V gene, CDR1 is MNHEY and CDR2 is SVGEGT. This CDR3 region has 15 residues. CDR3 residues: CASSLRTVNYSPLHF. The DNA for the CDR3 is TGTGCCAGCAGCCTGAGGACAGTTAATTATTCACCCCTCCACTTT.

This chain links TRBV9 with TRBJ2-7, with D possibly being TRBD1 (5 bases). Germline V gene lookup returns CDR1 SGDLS and CDR2 YYNGEE. Trimming cost V 4 bases and J 6 bases, with 17 bases left between them. The CDR3 runs 14 residues. CDR3 nucleotide sequence: TGTGCCAGCAGCTTCTCAGGGTTCCCAGGCGAGCAGTACTTC. This encodes CASSFSGFPGEQYF.

The chain carries TRBV19 and TRBJ1-1; D not resolved. Deletions cut 6 bases from V and 2 bases from J, with 10 bases between. The length of the CDR3 is 13 residues. The germline V gene encodes CDR1 LNHDA and CDR2 SQIVND (reference sequence). The CDR3 sequence is CASSPKRNTEAFF. Written as DNA, the CDR3 is TGTGCCAGTAGCCCCAAGAGAAACACTGAAGCTTTCTTT.

This clone is deemed medium-sized (0.01 to 0.1%). The gene calls are TRBV6-2 or TRBV6-3 and TRBJ1-1, with a weak D call TRBD1 (5 bases). Germline loops: CDR1 MNHEY, CDR2 SVGEGT. This CDR3 region has 15 residues. Trimming took 2 bases from V and 6 from J, leaving 16 bases between them. Here the CDR3 DNA reads TGTGCCAGCAGTTACCCGTCCCAGGGTATGGCTGAAGCTTTCTTT. As protein: CASSYPSQGMAEAFF.

The gene calls are TRBV7-2 and TRBJ2-1; 7 bases line up with TRBD2. With 5 bases clipped from V and 3 bases from J, the junction kept 13 bases outside the gene matches. CDR1 is SGHTA and CDR2 is FQGNSA in the germline V gene. The CDR3 sequence is 17 residues long. CDR3 amino acids: CASSGLTSSQSYNEQFF. The CDR3 DNA follows: TGTGCCAGCAGCGGACTGACTAGCTCTCAGAGCTACAATGAGCAGTTCTTC.

V is TRBV12-2 and J is TRBJ1-1; the table assigns TRBD1, which was not confirmed against the DNA. TRBV12-2 is designated a pseudogene. The CDR3 is 18 amino acids. Here the CDR3 reads CASRLASRRRPFYTEAFF. In DNA form, the CDR3 reads TGTGCAAGTCGCTTAGCAAGTCGCAGGCGCCCCTTCTACACTGAAGCTTTCTTT.

The V call is TRBV11-3, the J call TRBJ2-2; D is perhaps TRBD2 (6 bases). V dropped 1 base and J dropped 5 bases, with 14 bases sitting between them. Germline lookup yields CDR1 SGHNT and CDR2 YENEEA. This CDR3 spans 16 amino acids. CDR3 residues: CASSLAGGALTGELFF. CDR3 DNA sequence: TGTGCCAGCAGCTTAGCCGGGGGAGCTCTAACCGGGGAGCTGTTTTTT.

The chain links TRBV27 to TRBJ1-2, with D hard to call. The CDR3 sequence is 14 residues long. Germline CDR1 reads MNHEY; CDR2 reads SMNVEV (reference sequence). Trimming took 3 bases from V and 8 from J, leaving 16 bases between them. The CDR3 region is CASSFREAPRGYTF. The CDR3 DNA reads as TGTGCCAGCAGTTTTCGTGAGGCCCCTCGGGGCTACACCTTC.

V usage is TRBV6-1 and J usage is TRBJ1-1; D might be TRBD1 (6 bases). Trimming took off 7 bases at V and 5 bases at J, with 14 bases between the two ends. This CDR3 spans 13 amino acids. Per germline, CDR1 MNHNS and CDR2 SASEGT. The CDR3 DNA follows: TGTGCCAGCACCCCCCAGGGGAGAACTGAAGCTTTCTTT. It yields the protein CASTPQGRTEAFF.

This clone was seen just once. CDR3 region: CASSLTSGTSYNEQFF. For the CDR3, the DNA is TGTGCCAGCAGCTTAACTTCCGGGACAAGCTACAATGAGCAGTTCTTC. V gene TRBV7-3 combines with J gene TRBJ2-1; weak D call: TRBD1 (6 bases). There are 16 residues in the CDR3. The V gene's germline CDR1 is SGHTA and CDR2 FQGTGA. Trimming shortened V by 0 bases and J by 3 bases, and 12 bases separated the two germline ends.

The rearrangement joins TRBV9 to TRBJ1-2, with 8 bases that match TRBD1. In germline, CDR1 is SGDLS, CDR2 YYNGEE. J lost 4 bases, V lost 2 bases, and 10 bases had no gene match. The CDR3 is 16 amino acids. The CDR3 loop is CASSVGRGPSPYGYTF. The CDR3 DNA reads as TGTGCCAGCAGCGTGGGCAGGGGGCCCTCCCCCTATGGCTACACCTTC. The entire variable domain, with the rest obtained from reference TRBV9 and TRBJ1-2, is as follows: DSGVTQTPKHLITATGQRVTLRCSPRSGDLSVYWYQQSLDQGLQFLIQYYNGEERAKGNILERFSAQQFPDLHSELNLSSLELGDSALYFCASSVGRGPSPYGYTFGSGTRLTVV.

The chain joins TRBV2 to TRBJ2-3; possibly TRBD2 for D (5 bases). This CDR3 spans 16 amino acids. V was clipped by 4 bases and J by 1 base, with 15 bases between them. Looked up from germline, CDR1 is SNHLY and CDR2 is FYNNEI. Written as DNA, the CDR3 is TGTGCCAGCAGTGGGTTCGGCCGGACTCGCACAGATACGCAGTATTTT. Translated, it gives CASSGFGRTRTDTQYF.

J is TRBJ1-4 and V is TRBV6-5, with D perhaps TRBD1 (5 bases). The germline gives CDR1 MNHEY, CDR2 SVGAGI. V was pared by 5 bases and J by 0 bases, with 10 bases between. CDR3 length equals 15 residues. DNA for the CDR3: TGTGCCAGCAGTCGGAAACAGGCAACTAATGAAAAACTGTTTTTT. Translating it yields CASSRKQATNEKLFF.

V usage is TRBV30 and J usage is TRBJ2-6, with a possible D match to TRBD2 (6 bases). The germline gives CDR1 GTSNPN, CDR2 SVGIG (reference sequence). The germline V and J ends were trimmed by 4 bases and 4 bases, with 17 bases remaining between them. This CDR3 has 16 residues. CDR3 residues: CAWNRLGGSGANVLTF. CDR3 coding DNA: TGTGCCTGGAACCGACTGGGGGGTTCGGGGGCCAACGTCCTGACTTTC.

With respect to this clone: At one of its ends the junction is not consistent with the germline gene, which may arise from a read error. V is TRBV7-7 and J is TRBJ2-7; TRBD1 matches 10 bases. CDR3 size: 14 residues. Per the germline V gene, CDR1 is SSHAT and CDR2 is FNYEAQ (reference sequence). CDR3 sequence: CASSAGTGAGEQYF. CDR3 in DNA: TGTGCTAGCAGCGCCGGGACAGGGGCAGGGGAGCAGTACTTC.

The rearrangement joins TRBV5-6 to TRBJ2-1, with TRBD2 as a possible D gene (6 bases). V gave up 2 bases and J gave up 10 bases, with 10 bases separating them. Per the germline V gene, CDR1 is SGHDT and CDR2 is YYEEEE. The CDR3 is made up of 12 amino acids. CDR3 protein: CASSFGGNEQFF. The CDR3 nucleotides read TGTGCCAGCAGCTTTGGAGGGAACGAGCAGTTCTTC.

This clone was found once. The V gene is TRBV19, the J gene TRBJ2-2, with 10 bases aligning to TRBD2. Trimming took 4 bases from V and 6 from J; bases not matched to a gene: 8. Per germline, CDR1 LNHDA and CDR2 SQIVND (reference sequence). This CDR3 region has 16 residues. The CDR3 bases are TGTGCCAGTAGTACGCCTAGCGGGAGAAGGTCCGGGGAGCTGTTTTTT. Its protein is CASSTPSGRRSGELFF.

J is TRBJ1-5 and V is TRBV7-6; 8 bases fit TRBD1. This CDR3 has 18 amino acids. Germline-derived CDR1 and CDR2 are SGHVS and FNYEAQ. Unmatched junction bases numbered 13, after V lost 1 base and J lost 5 bases. CDR3 loop: CASSLETGESWRDQPQHF. DNA of the CDR3: TGTGCCAGCAGCTTAGAGACAGGGGAAAGTTGGAGAGATCAGCCCCAGCATTTT.

This chain joins TRBV3-1 (or the pseudogene TRBV3-2) and TRBJ2-3; TRBD2 agrees at 10 bases. This CDR3 contains 17 residues. V dropped 5 bases and J dropped 2; count of bases not matched to a gene: 10. Germline lookup yields CDR1 LGHDT and CDR2 YNNKEL (reference sequence). This CDR3 reads CASSEVDSGGDTDTQYF. The CDR3 nucleotides read TGTGCCAGCAGCGAAGTAGACAGCGGGGGGGACACAGATACGCAGTATTTT.

The CDR3 DNA reads TGTGCCAGCAGCTGGACAGGGGGCTGGGAGCAGTTCTTC. Amino acids: CASSWTGGWEQFF. The J gene is TRBJ2-1, the V gene TRBV5-8, with 11 nucleotides matching TRBD1. Germline-derived CDR1 and CDR2 are SGHTS and YDEGEE. The CDR3 totals 13 residues. J was trimmed by 10 bases and V by 3 bases; bases with no gene match: 3.

This clone appeared once. The chain combines TRBV6-5 with TRBJ1-2, with 7 nucleotides matching TRBD1. Germline values: CDR1 MNHEY, CDR2 SVGAGI. This CDR3 comprises 14 residues. Trimming took 8 bases from V and 2 from J; bases not matched to a gene: 8. This CDR3 reads CASRAGTANYGYTF. As DNA, the CDR3 is TGTGCCAGCCGGGCTGGGACAGCGAACTATGGCTACACCTTC.